Below are 22 T cell receptor beta chains sequenced from a single sample in a study of cytomegalovirus exposure and HLA in healthy donors. Sequencing used immunoSEQ multiplex PCR; TCRdb keeps in-frame clones, though not all of them. The sample records 150,000 to 200,000 clones, roughly 88% being singletons. Specimen: PBMCs. These receptors were collected from a woman under 30 in good health and CMV-seronegative.

CDR3 nucleotides: TGTGCCAGCAGTGAAGGGGGGACATTAGCTTTCTTT. It yields the protein CASSEGGTLAFF. The V gene is TRBV6-1, the J gene TRBJ1-1; D might be TRBD1 (6 bases). The CDR3 contains 12 residues. Germline CDR1 MNHNS, CDR2 SASEGT. V was cut by 1 base and J by 10 bases, with 10 bases left in between.

The genes are TRBV7-6 and TRBJ1-2, with TRBD1 matching over 7 bases. The germline V gene encodes CDR1 SGHVS and CDR2 FNYEAQ. The junction had 5 bases not matched to a gene; V was cut back by 0 bases and J by 4 bases. The CDR3 loop spans 15 amino acids. This CDR3 reads CASSLARGDSYGYTF. The CDR3 coding sequence is TGTGCCAGCAGCTTAGCGCGTGGGGACAGCTATGGCTACACCTTC.

This clone was recorded only once. The gene calls are TRBV30 and TRBJ1-1; 8 nucleotides line up with TRBD1. The V and J ends lost 3 bases and 1 base, in that order; junction bases with no gene match: 10. CDR3 size: 16 residues. Germline assignment: CDR1 GTSNPN and CDR2 SVGIG (reference sequence). Written as DNA, the CDR3 is TGTGCCTGGAGCCCTAAATACGGGACAGGGAACACTGAAGCTTTCTTT. Protein: CAWSPKYGTGNTEAFF.

The chain carries TRBV27 and TRBJ1-2, with unresolved D. CDR3 length equals 15 residues. Germline V lookup: CDR1 MNHEY, CDR2 SMNVEV (reference sequence). Trimming stripped 6 bases from V and 2 bases from J, with 16 bases between. The CDR3 is CASSRSGLLNYGYTF. The DNA for the CDR3 is TGTGCCAGCAGCCGATCGGGGTTGCTGAACTATGGCTACACCTTC.

The chain recombines TRBV4-2 with TRBJ2-3, with a tentative D call TRBD1 (6 bases). The CDR3 is made up of 16 amino acids. Germline lookup yields CDR1 LGHNA and CDR2 YNFKEQ. Trimming pared 5 bases from V and 2 bases from J, leaving 17 bases between. The CDR3 region is CASSDGRGGATDTQYF. The CDR3 DNA reads as TGTGCCAGCAGCGACGGCCGAGGGGGAGCCACAGATACGCAGTATTTT.

This rearrangement joins TRBV14 to TRBJ1-3, with 10 bases fitting TRBD1. J was trimmed by 6 bases and V by 5 bases; bases with no gene match: 7. There are 15 residues in the CDR3. Germline CDR1 reads SGHDN; CDR2 reads FVKESK. CDR3 DNA sequence: TGTGCCAGCAGCGTCGACAGGGGGCTAGCAAACACCATATATTTT. It is translated as CASSVDRGLANTIYF.

The chain links TRBV29-1 to TRBJ1-1, with 9 bases matching TRBD1. The V gene's germline CDR1 is SQVTM and CDR2 ANQGSEA. The junction had 8 bases not matched to a gene; V was cut back by 4 bases and J by 5 bases. The CDR3 is made up of 14 amino acids. The CDR3 loop is CSVVDSQGATEAFF. The CDR3 nucleotides read TGCAGCGTTGTAGACTCACAGGGGGCGACTGAAGCTTTCTTT.

In this sample, this clone turned up once. The CDR3 bases are TGTGCCAGCAGCTTAGCGAGTGGACAGGCCTATGGCTACACCTTC. Protein sequence: CASSLASGQAYGYTF. The chain joins TRBV7-2 to TRBJ1-2, with 7 bases that match TRBD1. This CDR3 is 15 amino acids long. V lost 0 bases to trimming and J lost 4 bases; unmatched junction nucleotides: 5. Germline-derived CDR1 and CDR2 are SGHTA and FQGNSA.

The J gene is TRBJ1-2, the V gene TRBV6-1, with D unresolved. Germline V lookup: CDR1 MNHNS, CDR2 SASEGT. CDR3 size: 15 residues. The ends were cut back, 1 base at V and 4 bases at J, with 13 bases in the middle. CDR3 residues: CASSEGGLGGYGYTF. The DNA for the CDR3 is TGTGCCAGCAGTGAAGGCGGGTTGGGAGGCTATGGCTACACCTTC.

This chain connects TRBV2 to TRBJ2-1, with D maybe TRBD2 (6 bases). The CDR3 sequence is 11 residues long. Germline V gene data show CDR1 as SNHLY and CDR2 as FYNNEI. The V and J ends lost 10 bases and 10 bases respectively, with 14 bases between them. The CDR3 nucleotides read TGTGCCACCCGACTAGGTGGCGAGCAGTTCTTC. Its protein is CATRLGGEQFF. The full variable domain, with the rest looked up from reference TRBV2 and TRBJ2-1, is EPEVTQTPSHQVTQMGQEVILRCVPISNHLYFYWYRQILGQKVEFLVSFYNNEISEKSEIFDDQFSVERPDGSNFTLKIRSTKLEDSAMYFCATRLGGEQFFGPGTRLTVL.

The chain couples TRBV2 to TRBJ2-1; D perhaps matches TRBD2 (5 bases). Germline lookup yields CDR1 SNHLY and CDR2 FYNNEI. V lost 3 bases and J lost 7, with 10 bases in between. The CDR3 sequence is 13 residues long. CDR3 nucleotides: TGTGCCAGCAGTGATCCTAGCTGGAATGAGCAGTTCTTC. Its protein is CASSDPSWNEQFF.

The chain is built from TRBV18 and TRBJ2-2, with 9 bases aligning to TRBD1. V lost 4 bases to trimming and J lost 2 bases; unmatched junction nucleotides: 11. The V gene's germline CDR1 is KGHSH and CDR2 LQKENI. This CDR3 has 18 amino acids. CDR3 amino acids: CASSRTGDPIFNTGELFF. In DNA form, the CDR3 reads TGTGCCAGCTCACGGACAGGGGACCCAATTTTTAACACCGGGGAGCTGTTTTTT.

The chain recombines TRBV2 with TRBJ2-5; D ambiguous. Trimming cost V 7 bases and J 2 bases, with 14 bases left between them. The CDR3 totals 14 residues. Germline V CDR1 and CDR2: SNHLY, FYNNEI. The CDR3 DNA follows: TGTGCCAGCAATGATGACCTGACACAAGAGACCCAGTACTTC. Translating gives CASNDDLTQETQYF. Full variable domain (outside the CDR3, taken from reference TRBV2 and TRBJ2-5): EPEVTQTPSHQVTQMGQEVILRCVPISNHLYFYWYRQILGQKVEFLVSFYNNEISEKSEIFDDQFSVERPDGSNFTLKIRSTKLEDSAMYFCASNDDLTQETQYFGPGTRLLVL.

The chain uses TRBV18 and TRBJ1-2; TRBD1 might be the D (6 bases). The CDR3 covers 14 residues. With 4 bases removed from V and 4 bases from J, the gap between germline ends came to 13 bases. Germline V gene data show CDR1 as KGHSH and CDR2 as LQKENI. The CDR3 DNA sequence: TGTGCCAGCTCACTACCGGGACACATCTATGGCTACACCTTC. Protein product: CASSLPGHIYGYTF. Looking up the rest from reference TRBV18 and TRBJ1-2 gives the full variable domain: NAGVMQNPRHLVRRRGQEARLRCSPMKGHSHVYWYRQLPEEGLKFMVYLQKENIIDESGMPKERFSAEFPKEGPSILRIQQVVRGDSAAYFCASSLPGHIYGYTFGSGTRLTVV.

The genes are TRBV4-1 and TRBJ1-6, with 7 bases aligning to TRBD1. Trimming removed 5 bases from V and 4 bases from J; junction bases left unmatched: 8. The CDR3 contains 16 residues. Germline V gene sequence: CDR1 MGHRA, CDR2 YSYEKL. DNA for the CDR3: TGCGCCAGCAGCTTCACCCTACAGGGGTATAATTCACCCCTCCACTTT. Translating it yields CASSFTLQGYNSPLHF.

The chain carries TRBV7-6 and TRBJ1-1; D possibly corresponds to TRBD1 (6 bases). Germline values: CDR1 SGHVS, CDR2 FNYEAQ. The V and J ends lost 2 bases and 11 bases respectively, with 27 bases between them. The CDR3 consists of 17 residues. This CDR3 reads CASSLYPLRGARIKAFF. The CDR3 nucleotides read TGTGCCAGCAGCTTATACCCCCTGCGGGGGGCGCGAATTAAGGCTTTCTTT.

The V and J genes are TRBV6-1 and TRBJ2-7, with 8 bases identical to TRBD1. CDR3 length: 15 residues. After removal of 6 bases from V and 2 bases from J, the junction contained 9 bases not matched to a gene. The germline V gene encodes CDR1 MNHNS and CDR2 SASEGT. This CDR3 is CASREPGQAAYEQYF. The CDR3 nucleotides read TGTGCCAGCAGGGAGCCGGGACAGGCCGCCTACGAGCAGTACTTC.

The rearrangement joins TRBV7-6 to TRBJ2-1, with TRBD2 identical over 10 bases. This CDR3 is built from 15 residues. Germline values: CDR1 SGHVS, CDR2 FNYEAQ. V lost 1 base, J lost 10 bases, and 7 bases stayed unmatched. CDR3 region: CASSLEPSGSKEQFF. The CDR3 DNA reads as TGTGCCAGCAGCTTAGAGCCTAGCGGGAGCAAGGAGCAGTTCTTC. The entire variable domain, with the rest obtained from reference TRBV7-6 and TRBJ2-1, is as follows: GAGVSQSPRYKVTKRGQDVALRCDPISGHVSLYWYRQALGQGPEFLTYFNYEAQQDKSGLPNDRFSAERPEGSISTLTIQRTEQRDSAMYRCASSLEPSGSKEQFFGPGTRLTVL.

The genes are TRBV4-2 and TRBJ2-3; a possible D gene is TRBD2 (5 bases). This CDR3 comprises 12 residues. The germline V gene encodes CDR1 LGHNA and CDR2 YNFKEQ. With 7 bases removed from V and 8 bases from J, the gap between germline ends came to 13 bases. DNA for the CDR3: TGTGCCAGCACTCTCGGTGGAGGTACGCAGTATTTT. It encodes CASTLGGGTQYF.

The gene calls are TRBV29-1 and TRBJ1-2; D not resolved. Germline V gene data show CDR1 as SQVTM and CDR2 as ANQGSEA. Trimming cost V 3 bases and J 4 bases, with 21 bases left between them. The CDR3 has 16 amino acids. CDR3 in amino acids: CSVDPRGGRRPYGYTF. The CDR3 DNA reads as TGCAGCGTTGACCCCCGGGGTGGCCGGCGTCCCTATGGCTACACCTTC. The variable domain in full, completed from reference TRBV29-1 and TRBJ1-2, reads SAVISQKPSRDICQRGTSLTIQCQVDSQVTMMFWYRQQPGQSLTLIATANQGSEATYESGFVIDKFPISRPNLTFSTLTVSNMSPEDSSIYLCSVDPRGGRRPYGYTFGSGTRLTVV.

This chain uses TRBV7-9 with TRBJ1-1; 8 nucleotides agree with TRBD1. The CDR3 extends over 17 amino acids. Germline V gene sequence: CDR1 SEHNR, CDR2 FQNEAQ (reference sequence). Losses at the gene ends were 5 bases for V and 2 bases for J; bases not matched to a gene: 13. The CDR3 bases are TGTGCCAGCAGCCCTCCTAGGACAGGGAAAATTAACACTGAAGCTTTCTTT. Amino acids: CASSPPRTGKINTEAFF.

The chain links TRBV18 to TRBJ1-3; D gene ambiguous. This CDR3 is built from 15 residues. Per the germline V gene, CDR1 is KGHSH and CDR2 is LQKENI. V was shortened by 1 base and J by 0 bases, with 7 bases between the two germline ends. The chain's CDR3 is CASSPQPYSGNTIYF. CDR3 in DNA: TGTGCCAGCTCACCACAGCCCTACTCTGGAAACACCATATATTTT.